Listed here are 32 T cell receptor beta chains from one sample, sequenced in a study of cytomegalovirus exposure and HLA in healthy donors. The primer mix had 60 Vbeta and 13 Jbeta primers. This table comes from immunoSEQ multiplex PCR, and its TCRdb copy is limited to in-frame clones, with some not included. The sample shows about 200,000 clones, roughly 80% of them seen only once. The sample was PBMCs. Source of these receptors: a woman aged 18-29 years in good health and CMV-seronegative.

The chain carries TRBV10-1 and TRBJ2-3; the D is unclear. In germline, CDR1 is WNHNN, CDR2 SYGVQD (reference sequence). V was cut by 4 bases and J by 6 bases, with 8 bases left in between. The CDR3 totals 12 residues. The CDR3 protein is CASSASSDTQYF. DNA of the CDR3: TGCGCCAGCAGTGCGAGTAGTGATACGCAGTATTTT.

Remarks on this clone: The sample holds other DNA sequences that translate to the same CDR3. V is TRBV5-1 and J is TRBJ1-2, with TRBD1 matching 9 bases. Germline V CDR1 and CDR2: SGHRS, YFSETQ. The CDR3 sequence is 14 residues long. With 4 bases clipped from V and 2 bases from J, the junction kept 3 bases outside the gene matches. The CDR3 region has the DNA TGCGCCAGCAGCACTGGACAGGGGAACTATGGCTACACCTTC. This codes for CASSTGQGNYGYTF. The full variable domain, completed using reference TRBV5-1 and TRBJ1-2, is KAGVTQTPRYLIKTRGQQVTLSCSPISGHRSVSWYQQTPGQGLQFLFEYFSETQRNKGNFPGRFSGRQFSNSRSEMNVSTLELGDSALYLCASSTGQGNYGYTFGSGTRLTVV.

The chain carries TRBV28 and TRBJ2-7, with D tentatively TRBD2 (6 bases). Deletions cut 3 bases from V and 3 bases from J, with 15 bases between. The CDR3 is made up of 15 amino acids. The V gene's germline CDR1 is MDHEN and CDR2 SYDVKM. The CDR3 loop is CASSFPGRRGYEQYF. CDR3 DNA sequence: TGTGCCAGCAGTTTTCCTGGGCGGAGGGGCTACGAGCAGTACTTC.

The V gene is TRBV5-1, the J gene TRBJ2-5, with a possible D match to TRBD2 (5 bases). V lost 3 bases and J lost 7, with 19 bases in between. The germline V gene has CDR1 SGHRS and CDR2 YFSETQ. The CDR3 contains 15 residues. CDR3 bases: TGCGCCAGCAGCTCCGCACTTGTAAGAGGGCGGACCCAGTACTTC. Its protein product is CASSSALVRGRTQYF.

V usage is TRBV11-3 and J usage is TRBJ2-7; tentative D call: TRBD1 (6 bases). V was trimmed by 2 bases and J by 2 bases, leaving 16 bases between them. CDR1 and CDR2 (germline): SGHNT, YENEEA. This CDR3 spans 16 amino acids. The CDR3 sequence: CASSLQQGSEAYEQYV. The CDR3 bases are TGTGCCAGCAGCTTACAACAGGGATCCGAGGCCTACGAGCAGTACGTC.

The V call is TRBV14, the J call TRBJ1-3; no clear D. This CDR3 has 21 amino acids. V gave up 0 bases and J gave up 0 bases, with 24 bases separating them. Germline V lookup: CDR1 SGHDN, CDR2 FVKESK. The CDR3 reads CASSQETRWIKAPRSGNTIYF. The CDR3 DNA is TGTGCCAGCAGCCAAGAAACGCGGTGGATTAAAGCCCCTCGCTCTGGAAACACCATATATTTT.

Concerning this clone: At one of its ends the junction is not consistent with the germline gene, which may arise from a read error. This chain connects TRBV7-9 to TRBJ2-1, with a possible D match to TRBD1 (6 bases). There are 16 residues in the CDR3. Germline CDR1 reads SEHNR; CDR2 reads FQNEAQ (reference sequence). This chain's CDR3 is CSSSPPGAKFNNEQFF. Here the CDR3 DNA reads TGTTCCAGCAGCCCACCAGGGGCAAAGTTTAACAATGAGCAGTTCTTC.

In this sample, this clone turned up a few times. V gene TRBV10-1 combines with J gene TRBJ1-1; D is unresolved. The CDR3 runs to 15 residues. Between the trimmed V and J ends, which lost 0 bases and 0 bases, there was a span of 8 bases. CDR1 is WNHNN and CDR2 is SYGVQD in the germline V gene (reference sequence). The CDR3 region has the DNA TGCGCCAGCAGTGAGTCGAGAGAAATGAACACTGAAGCTTTCTTT. Residues: CASSESREMNTEAFF.

The table lists this clone with a count of one. The rearrangement links TRBV7-2 to TRBJ2-1; 12 nucleotides align to TRBD2. Germline trimming cut 1 base from V and 8 bases from J; bases unmatched to any gene: 3. CDR1 and CDR2 from the germline V gene are SGHTA and FQGNSA. The CDR3 is made up of 15 amino acids. The CDR3 sequence is CASSLETSGRHEQFF. CDR3 bases: TGTGCCAGCAGCTTAGAGACTAGCGGGAGACATGAGCAGTTCTTC. The full variable domain, its missing parts supplied by reference TRBV7-2 and TRBJ2-1, is GAGVSQSPSNKVTEKGKDVELRCDPISGHTALYWYRQSLGQGLEFLIYFQGNSAPDKSGLPSDRFSAERTGGSVSTLTIQRTQQEDSAVYLCASSLETSGRHEQFFGPGTRLTVL.

This sequence joins TRBV6-5 and TRBJ1-2; possible D gene TRBD1, 6 bases. Trimming removed 7 bases at V and 4 bases at J, with 16 bases between. This CDR3 has 14 amino acids. Germline V gene sequence: CDR1 MNHEY, CDR2 SVGAGI. The CDR3 DNA is TGTGCCAGCACCAAATCGGGGGGCGGCTATGGCTACACCTTC. Amino acids: CASTKSGGGYGYTF.

The genes are TRBV29-1 and TRBJ1-3; D remains ambiguous. Looked up from germline, CDR1 is SQVTM and CDR2 is ANQGSEA. With 0 bases removed from V and 0 bases from J, the gap between germline ends came to 6 bases. The CDR3 runs to 14 residues. CDR3: CSVEEAYSGNTIYF. The CDR3 nucleotides read TGCAGCGTTGAAGAGGCATACTCTGGAAACACCATATATTTT.

This clone was counted a few times. V and J are TRBV10-2 and TRBJ1-2, with D possibly TRBD1 on 5 matching bases. The CDR3 has 16 residues. Per the germline V gene, CDR1 is WSHSY and CDR2 is SAAADI. V lost 3 bases to trimming and J lost 1 base, with 15 bases between them. This CDR3 is CASSETRGGGNYGYTF. DNA of the CDR3: TGCGCCAGCAGTGAAACGCGGGGGGGAGGTAACTATGGCTACACCTTC.

As regards this clone: Compared with germline, one end of the junction differs, possibly owing to a read error. The rearrangement joins TRBV30 to TRBJ1-5; the D is unclear. Germline V gene lookup returns CDR1 GTSNPN and CDR2 SVGIG (reference sequence). The CDR3 consists of 14 residues. Here the CDR3 DNA reads TGTGCCCGGAGTGAGGTGGGAGCGAATCAGCCCCAGCATTTT. As protein: CARSEVGANQPQHF. The variable domain in full, with the rest retrieved from reference TRBV30 and TRBJ1-5, is SQTIHQWPATLVQPVGSPLSLECTVEGTSNPNLYWYRQAAGRGLQLLFYSVGIGQISSEVPQNLSASRPQDRQFILSSKKLLLSDSGFYLCARSEVGANQPQHFGDGTRLSIL.

The genes are TRBV4-2 and TRBJ2-1, with 10 bases lining up with TRBD2. The junction had 3 bases not matched to a gene; V was cut back by 1 base and J by 6 bases. Looked up from germline, CDR1 is LGHNA and CDR2 is YNFKEQ. This CDR3 contains 15 residues. The chain's CDR3 is CASSQGASGSNEQFF. The CDR3 nucleotides read TGTGCCAGCAGCCAAGGGGCTAGCGGGAGCAATGAGCAGTTCTTC.

In its sample, this clone was seen once. This sequence joins TRBV9 and TRBJ2-2; D is perhaps TRBD2 (6 bases). The germline CDR1 and CDR2 sequences are SGDLS and YYNGEE. Trimming removed 0 bases from V and 4 bases from J, with 16 bases in between. The CDR3 is 17 amino acids. The CDR3 here is CASSVGVSSVSTGELFF. CDR3 DNA sequence: TGTGCCAGCAGCGTAGGTGTTTCTAGCGTTAGCACCGGGGAGCTGTTTTTT.

The rearrangement links TRBV4-1 to TRBJ2-3; tentative D call: TRBD1 (5 bases). V was trimmed by 0 bases and J by 4 bases, leaving 14 bases between them. There are 16 residues in the CDR3. The germline V gene encodes CDR1 MGHRA and CDR2 YSYEKL. CDR3 sequence: CASSQEGVGVADTQYF. In DNA, the CDR3 is TGCGCCAGCAGCCAAGAAGGGGTGGGCGTCGCAGATACGCAGTATTTT.

This chain links TRBV9 with TRBJ2-6; 7 nucleotides match TRBD2. Germline assignment: CDR1 SGDLS and CDR2 YYNGEE. The CDR3 extends over 15 amino acids. J gave up 0 bases and V 3 bases, and 0 bases lay outside the gene matches. CDR3 DNA sequence: TGTGCCAGCAGCGCGGGGGGCTCTGGGGCCAACGTCCTGACTTTC. It translates to CASSAGGSGANVLTF.

This chain links TRBV19 with TRBJ1-3, with D maybe TRBD1 (6 bases). Deletions cut 5 bases from V and 0 bases from J, with 8 bases between. The CDR3 is 14 amino acids. The germline CDR1 and CDR2 sequences are LNHDA and SQIVND (reference sequence). The DNA for the CDR3 is TGTGCCAGTAGTGGGGACACCTCTGGAAACACCATATATTTT. Its protein is CASSGDTSGNTIYF.

This clone came up once. The V call is TRBV19, the J call TRBJ2-7, with 7 bases that match TRBD2. Germline values: CDR1 LNHDA, CDR2 SQIVND (reference sequence). V lost 5 bases and J lost 3; bases outside the gene matches: 7. The CDR3 runs 14 residues. This CDR3 reads CASSEGGSFYEQYF. The DNA for the CDR3 is TGTGCCAGTAGTGAGGGCGGGAGCTTCTACGAGCAGTACTTC. The complete variable domain, with remaining parts taken from reference TRBV19 and TRBJ2-7, reads DGGITQSPKYLFRKEGQNVTLSCEQNLNHDAMYWYRQDPGQGLRLIYYSQIVNDFQKGDIAEGYSVSREKKESFPLTVTSAQKNPTAFYLCASSEGGSFYEQYFGPGTRLTVT.

The J gene is TRBJ1-1, the V gene TRBV7-9; D remains unclear. The CDR3 runs 14 residues. Germline loops: CDR1 SEHNR, CDR2 FQNEAQ (reference sequence). V dropped 1 base and J dropped 4 bases, with 10 bases sitting between them. The CDR3 spells CASSLGGGSTEAFF. The CDR3 bases are TGTGCCAGCAGCTTAGGAGGAGGTAGCACTGAAGCTTTCTTT.

The chain has TRBV11-2 and TRBJ2-7, with TRBD1 identical over 8 bases. Germline lookup yields CDR1 SGHAT and CDR2 FQNNGV. This CDR3 contains 13 residues. Unmatched junction bases numbered 2, after V lost 6 bases and J lost 1 base. In DNA form, the CDR3 reads TGTGCCAGCAGAACAGGGGGGTCCTACGAGCAGTACTTC. Its translation: CASRTGGSYEQYF.

A word on this clone: A far bigger clonotype differs at one base, so this is likely a read error. This rearrangement joins TRBV5-4 to TRBJ2-7; 12 nucleotides align to TRBD2. Germline CDR1 is SGHNT and CDR2 is YYREEE (reference sequence). J gave up 7 bases and V 5 bases, and 13 bases lay outside the gene matches. This CDR3 is built from 16 residues. The CDR3 reads CASSTRTSGTPREQYF. The CDR3 DNA follows: TGTGCCAGCAGTACTAGGACTAGCGGGACTCCGAGGGAGCAGTACTTC.

This clone has only one observation. V usage is TRBV4-3 and J usage is TRBJ2-1; 10 nucleotides align to TRBD2. V lost 1 base and J lost 1; bases outside the gene matches: 7. This CDR3 region has 18 residues. Germline CDR1 and CDR2: LGHNA and YSLEER. In DNA, the CDR3 is TGCGCCAGCAGCCAAGGGACTAGCGGTCCAGAATCCTACAATGAGCAGTTCTTC. Amino acid sequence: CASSQGTSGPESYNEQFF.

About this clone: Other DNA variants within this sample encode the same CDR3. V gene TRBV2 combines with J gene TRBJ2-2; D possibly corresponds to TRBD2 (5 bases). V lost 5 bases and J 5 bases, leaving 21 bases between the germline ends. The CDR3 has 17 residues. Germline V CDR1 and CDR2: SNHLY, FYNNEI. The CDR3 sequence: CASSTPVRERLTGELFF. The DNA for the CDR3 is TGTGCCAGCAGTACCCCCGTGCGCGAGCGGCTTACCGGGGAGCTGTTTTTT.

There are a few counts of this clone. The rearrangement links TRBV25-1 to TRBJ1-4; no reliable D call. The CDR3 extends over 14 amino acids. V was cut by 2 bases and J by 7 bases, with 11 bases left in between. Per the germline V gene, CDR1 is MGHDK and CDR2 is SYGVNS. The CDR3 DNA reads TGTGCCAGCAGTGAAACGGTAGTTGTTGAAAAACTGTTTTTT. Translated, it gives CASSETVVVEKLFF.

This clone was seen once. The V call is TRBV11-3, the J call TRBJ2-7, with D possibly being TRBD1 (6 bases). This CDR3 is built from 12 residues. CDR1 and CDR2 from the germline V gene are SGHNT and YENEEA. The germline V and J ends were trimmed by 4 bases and 7 bases, with 11 bases remaining between them. CDR3 nucleotide sequence: TGTGCCAGCAGCTCCACAGGGTGGGAGCAGTACGTC. It specifies CASSSTGWEQYV.

DNA for the CDR3: TGCGCCAGCAGTGTCCCAGCGGGAGGTTACGAGCAGTACTTC. It is translated as CASSVPAGGYEQYF. The chain carries TRBV10-2 and TRBJ2-7; TRBD2 agrees at 9 bases. The CDR3 has 14 amino acids. V trimming: 4 bases; J trimming: 4 bases; junction bases outside the gene matches: 5. Germline values: CDR1 WSHSY, CDR2 SAAADI.

This chain connects TRBV27 to TRBJ1-2, with 8 bases fitting TRBD1. Germline CDR1 MNHEY, CDR2 SMNVEV (reference sequence). The length of the CDR3 is 14 residues. With V trimmed by 8 bases and J by 8 bases, 13 bases remained unmatched. The CDR3 sequence is CASGPGQAPGGYTF. The CDR3 DNA is TGTGCCAGCGGGCCGGGACAGGCCCCGGGAGGCTACACCTTC.

The chain combines TRBV19 with TRBJ2-1, with 7 bases aligning to TRBD2. CDR1 and CDR2 (germline): LNHDA, SQIVND (reference sequence). The CDR3 consists of 15 residues. V lost 3 bases to trimming and J lost 3 bases; unmatched junction nucleotides: 5. DNA for the CDR3: TGTGCCAGTAGTATGGTCGCGGGAGTCTACAATGAGCAGTTCTTC. As protein: CASSMVAGVYNEQFF. Full variable domain (outside the CDR3, taken from reference TRBV19 and TRBJ2-1): DGGITQSPKYLFRKEGQNVTLSCEQNLNHDAMYWYRQDPGQGLRLIYYSQIVNDFQKGDIAEGYSVSREKKESFPLTVTSAQKNPTAFYLCASSMVAGVYNEQFFGPGTRLTVL.

The chain is built from TRBV18 and TRBJ2-7; 12 bases fit TRBD2. Unmatched junction bases numbered 4, after V lost 3 bases and J lost 1 base. This CDR3 region has 16 residues. Germline CDR1 is KGHSH and CDR2 is LQKENI. This CDR3 reads CASSPPTSGGSYEQYV. The CDR3 bases are TGTGCCAGCTCACCTCCGACTAGCGGGGGATCCTACGAGCAGTACGTC.

The chain carries TRBV19 and TRBJ2-3; TRBD1 agrees at 9 bases. Losses at the gene ends were 5 bases for V and 8 bases for J; bases not matched to a gene: 8. Germline CDR1 and CDR2: LNHDA and SQIVND (reference sequence). The CDR3 extends over 14 amino acids. CDR3 DNA sequence: TGTGCCAGTAGTGTGGACAGGGGAATGGGTACGCAGTATTTT. The encoded protein is CASSVDRGMGTQYF.

The V and J genes are TRBV25-1 and TRBJ1-6, with 8 positions matching TRBD1. CDR3 length equals 16 residues. V shed 4 bases, J shed 7 bases, and the junction held 9 bases outside the gene matches. The germline gives CDR1 MGHDK, CDR2 SYGVNS. CDR3 sequence: CASSAYSGGANSPLHF. Written as DNA, the CDR3 is TGTGCCAGCAGTGCGTACTCAGGGGGCGCAAATTCACCCCTCCACTTT.